This T cell receptor beta chain was recorded in a study of vaccination effects on CD4 cells after COVID-19. About the study: Post-vaccine sample collection fell at a median of 72 days after the second dose.

The length of the CDR3 is 14 residues. Trimming took off 5 bases at V and 4 bases at J, with 13 bases between the two ends. Germline V lookup: CDR1 SGHVS, CDR2 FQNEAQ. Sequencing was performed with immunoSEQ multiplex PCR; in TCRdb, only in-frame clones are kept and a portion is missing. The sample contains around 30,000 clones, roughly 77% of which appear only once. This clone is labeled as medium-sized. Its antigen is undetermined. Viral peptide pool expansion of antigen-specific CD4+ T cells preceded sequencing in the ViraFEST assay. Culturing for around eleven days preceded CD4+ T cell isolation. Subjects were given two BNT162b2 or mRNA-1273 vaccine doses. None of these healthy vaccinees had been infected with SARS-CoV-2 before vaccination. Wells containing 1.5 million to 2.5 million PBMC each were cultured with roughly 10 IU/ml IL-2 and 10 ug/ml peptides. Fresh IL-2-containing medium replaced half the medium on days 3 and 7.

Sequencing used CD4+ T cells from PBMCs cultured with HCoV-229E spike peptides, obtained after COVID-19 vaccination. This sequence was found in a human donor who received a COVID-19 vaccine. This chain connects TRBV7-8 to TRBJ2-3; D may be TRBD2 (6 bases). CDR3 residues: CASSPSELADTQYF. The CDR3 coding sequence is TGTGCCAGCAGCCCTAGCGAACTAGCAGATACGCAGTATTTT.